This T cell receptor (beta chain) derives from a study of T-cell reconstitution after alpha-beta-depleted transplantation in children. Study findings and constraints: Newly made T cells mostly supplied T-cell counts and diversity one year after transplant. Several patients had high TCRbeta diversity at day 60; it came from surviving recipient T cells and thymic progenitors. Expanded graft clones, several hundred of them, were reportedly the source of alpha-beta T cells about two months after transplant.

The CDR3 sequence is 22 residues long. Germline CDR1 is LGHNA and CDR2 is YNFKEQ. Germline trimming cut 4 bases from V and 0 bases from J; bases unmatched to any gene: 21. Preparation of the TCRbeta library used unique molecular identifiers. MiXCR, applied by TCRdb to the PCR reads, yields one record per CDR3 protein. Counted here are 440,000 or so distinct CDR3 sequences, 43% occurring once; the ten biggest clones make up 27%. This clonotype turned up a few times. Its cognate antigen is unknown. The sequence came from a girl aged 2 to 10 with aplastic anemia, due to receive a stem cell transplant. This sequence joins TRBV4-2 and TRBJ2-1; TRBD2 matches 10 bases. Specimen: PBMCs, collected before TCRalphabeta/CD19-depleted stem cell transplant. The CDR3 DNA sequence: TGTGCCAGCAGCCCACGGGAGGGGATGGGGGGACTAGCGTCGAGCTCCTACAATGAGCAGTTCTTC. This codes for CASSPREGMGGLASSSYNEQFF.